This entry features one T cell receptor beta chain sequence. This record comes from a study of cytomegalovirus exposure and HLA in healthy donors. The trim removed 6 bases at V and 4 bases at J, leaving 11 bases unmatched. Per the germline V gene, CDR1 is SGHRS and CDR2 is YFSETQ. The CDR3 extends over 16 amino acids. Amplification used 60 Vbeta primers and 13 Jbeta primers. The table came from immunoSEQ multiplex PCR; TCRdb's copy has only in-frame clones and leaves some out. The table has around 90,000 clones, roughly four fifths seen once. This chain connects TRBV5-1 to TRBJ2-1; 9 bases map to TRBD2. The clonotype comes from a man aged 45-65 years in good health and CMV-seronegative. The sequencing sample was made of PBMCs. CDR3: CASIPGAGGNYNEQFF. The DNA of the CDR3 is TGCGCCAGCATCCCAGGGGCGGGAGGGAATTACAATGAGCAGTTCTTC.